The present T cell receptor beta chain was sequenced within a study of blood T cell repertoires in COVID-19 (dated by TCRdb to the early 2020s). Notes on the research overall: The collaborator samples originated in the United States, Italy and Spain and spanned the acute and convalescent phases of COVID-19. Where HLA class I and class II types were available, the types were taken from metadata supplied by the sample provider, not from assay-based typing. The material from the prospective study consisted of cDNA or gDNA derived from T cells, B-cell-depleted T cells, or PBMCs. The samples were drawn from the first 160 participants of the ongoing ImmuneRACE study and from 1,254 subjects provided by 6 global collaborators. A de-identified subject ID, COVID-19 status, age in years and sex were almost always included in the sample metadata. The repertoires were released in a freely available public database meant as a resource for research on the immune response to SARS-CoV-2. Deeply sampled blood TCRbeta repertoires from subjects exposed to, actively infected with, or recovered from COVID-19 were included in the dataset. The paper's findings and limits, for the study overall: How much clinical and demographic metadata was included differed by source and by participant, and the metadata was provided uncurated.

The immunoSEQ Assay, a bias-controlled multiplex PCR, was used to amplify TCRbeta CDR3 regions from genomic DNA. Per the source publication's procedure: The number of nucleated cells in each sample was estimated by amplification of reference gene primers within the assay. To quantify the absolute abundance of each unique TCRbeta CDR3 rearrangement, sequence reads were collapsed and filtered. For each sample, productive Simpson clonality was calculated as the square root of Simpson's diversity index over productive rearrangements. TCRdb took this table from immuneACCESS and kept in-frame rearrangements with V and J called. Such tables lack part of the clones; where checked against another copy, unresolved V genes explain under half of the gap, and the rest is unexplained. Clone size and the V and J calls come from that table; the DNA yielded D and trimming. The sample table lists approximately 200,000 clones, 85% to 90% of them with a count of one. Of the sample, less than 3.5% is held by the ten largest clones.

At one collaborating source in Seattle, patients were enrolled during active infection and were followed longitudinally through the course of disease. The collaborating institutions used their own protocols to collect whole blood in K2EDTA tubes. Collaborator samples were shipped for TCRbeta analysis as frozen whole blood, isolated PBMCs, or DNA extracted from either sample type. This clone has a handful of counts. The clone's antigen remains unknown. No clone much larger than this one lies a single base away; base qualities are absent. Reading the germline V gene gives CDR1 SGHNT and CDR2 YENEEA. V drops 10 bases and J drops 6 bases, leaving 12 bases in between. CDR3 length: 12 amino acids, cysteine to phenylalanine. The entry retains the CDR3 DNA only, 36 bases that are in frame from base 1.

The chain is assembled from TRBV11-3 and TRBJ2-2; D gene: possibly TRBD1, on 5 matching bases. The receptor was derived from a man aged 25 to 40 with COVID-19, enrolled during active disease. The sample consisted of peripheral blood. For the CDR3, the sequence is CAIQGAAGELFF. The sequenced DNA is TGTGCCATCCAAGGGGCCGCCGGGGAGCTGTTTTTT.